The 17 T cell receptor beta chains given below trace back to one sample, sequenced in a study of blood T cell repertoires in COVID-19. Clones were sequenced by immunoSEQ multiplex PCR, and TCRdb holds only the in-frame ones, with some missing. This table holds around 180,000 clones, roughly 75% found once. Sequenced material: peripheral blood. The receptors stem from a man between 65 and 85 years old with active or convalescent COVID-19.

This clone was seen a handful of times. The chain combines TRBV2 with TRBJ1-5; 9 bases map to TRBD1. Germline V lookup: CDR1 SNHLY, CDR2 FYNNEI. V shed 5 bases and J 2 bases; nucleotides not matched to a gene: 10. The CDR3 is made up of 17 amino acids. The chain's CDR3 is CASSPGTGNLGNQPQHF. DNA for the CDR3: TGTGCCAGCAGTCCCGGGACAGGGAATCTAGGCAATCAGCCCCAGCATTTT.

This clone was recorded only once. This sequence joins TRBV5-5 and TRBJ1-5; D perhaps matches TRBD1 (5 bases). The CDR3 covers 13 residues. The germline V gene has CDR1 SGHKS and CDR2 YYEKEE (reference sequence). V dropped 0 bases and J dropped 9 bases, with 10 bases sitting between them. The CDR3 coding sequence is TGTGCCAGCAGCTTGGTCAGGGAAGGGCCCCAGCATTTT. As protein: CASSLVREGPQHF.

The V call is TRBV24-1, the J call TRBJ2-3; D possibly corresponds to TRBD2 (5 bases). Per germline, CDR1 KGHDR and CDR2 SFDVKD. The V end lost 3 bases, the J end lost 0 bases, and 6 bases lay between the germline ends. The CDR3 is 14 residues long. Written as DNA, the CDR3 is TGTGCCACCAGTGATAGGACTAGCACAGATACGCAGTATTTT. Its translation: CATSDRTSTDTQYF.

The rearrangement uses TRBV5-1 and TRBJ2-3; 11 positions match TRBD1. The CDR3 spans 16 residues. After removal of 2 bases from V and 6 bases from J, the junction contained 8 bases not matched to a gene. Germline values: CDR1 SGHRS, CDR2 YFSETQ. The CDR3, as DNA: TGCGCCAGCAGCTTCTTAGGACAGGGGGCTGGGGATACGCAGTATTTT. It specifies CASSFLGQGAGDTQYF.

V gene TRBV19 combines with J gene TRBJ1-2, with a tentative D call TRBD1 (6 bases). The CDR3 is made up of 13 amino acids. The germline V gene encodes CDR1 LNHDA and CDR2 SQIVND (reference sequence). Trimming left V 4 bases short and J 4 bases short, with 10 bases between. CDR3: CASSTQGSYGYTF. DNA of the CDR3: TGTGCCAGTAGTACACAGGGTTCCTATGGCTACACCTTC.

This chain uses TRBV4-1 with TRBJ1-2; TRBD1 is a possible D gene (5 bases). V lost 3 bases and J lost 1, with 21 bases in between. The germline V gene encodes CDR1 MGHRA and CDR2 YSYEKL. The CDR3 has 18 residues. The CDR3 here is CASSHSSGAGVYNYGYTF. DNA of the CDR3: TGCGCCAGCAGCCACTCTTCTGGGGCGGGGGTTTATAACTATGGCTACACCTTC.

The chain has TRBV24-1 and TRBJ1-5; 9 nucleotides agree with TRBD1. CDR3 length: 13 amino acids. The V gene end was trimmed by 3 bases and the J gene end by 9 bases; junction bases not matched to a gene: 2. Germline CDR1 reads KGHDR; CDR2 reads SFDVKD. CDR3 protein: CATSDGTGRPQHF. DNA of the CDR3: TGTGCCACCAGTGATGGGACAGGGCGGCCCCAGCATTTT.

The chain couples TRBV19 to TRBJ2-5; D might be TRBD2 (6 bases). The CDR3 extends over 15 amino acids. V dropped 2 bases and J dropped 13 bases, with 23 bases sitting between them. Per the germline V gene, CDR1 is LNHDA and CDR2 is SQIVND (reference sequence). The CDR3 loop reads CASSISERGGGTAYF. The CDR3 DNA reads TGTGCCAGTAGTATAAGCGAACGGGGTGGCGGGACGGCGTACTTC.

The chain joins TRBV25-1 to TRBJ1-4; unclear D gene. Germline CDR1 reads MGHDK; CDR2 reads SYGVNS. The CDR3 spans 18 residues. Deletions cut 6 bases from V and 0 bases from J, with 20 bases between. CDR3 in amino acids: CASSLRQDYSATNEKLFF. The CDR3 coding sequence is TGTGCCAGCAGCTTACGGCAGGATTACTCTGCAACTAATGAAAAACTGTTTTTT.

This clone was counted between two and nine times. V and J are TRBV5-4 and TRBJ2-5, with 7 bases matching TRBD2. The germline V gene encodes CDR1 SGHNT and CDR2 YYREEE (reference sequence). This CDR3 has 16 amino acids. J gave up 5 bases and V 4 bases, and 14 bases lay outside the gene matches. CDR3 region: CASSDGARGRIETQYF. In nucleotides, the CDR3 is TGTGCCAGCAGCGACGGGGCGCGGGGGAGGATTGAGACCCAGTACTTC.

This sequence joins TRBV4-2 and TRBJ2-5; TRBD2 agrees at 7 bases. There are 15 residues in the CDR3. After removal of 4 bases from V and 4 bases from J, the junction contained 9 bases not matched to a gene. Looked up from germline, CDR1 is LGHNA and CDR2 is YNFKEQ. The CDR3 sequence: CASSPETGGRETQYF. The CDR3 nucleotides read TGTGCCAGCAGCCCGGAAACGGGGGGTAGAGAGACCCAGTACTTC.

V gene TRBV4-1 combines with J gene TRBJ2-7; 7 bases are shared with TRBD2. The CDR3 is 16 residues long. Per germline, CDR1 MGHRA and CDR2 YSYEKL. V lost 0 bases and J lost 4; bases outside the gene matches: 9. Here the CDR3 reads CASSQDWNGGWYEQYF. The CDR3 nucleotides read TGCGCCAGCAGCCAAGATTGGAACGGGGGGTGGTACGAGCAGTACTTC.

The chain carries TRBV11-2 and TRBJ2-5; D possibly corresponds to TRBD1 (6 bases). CDR1 is SGHAT and CDR2 is FQNNGV in the germline V gene. Trimming removed 5 bases from V and 2 bases from J, with 15 bases in between. CDR3 length equals 15 residues. The CDR3 DNA reads TGTGCCAGCAGCCACCGCCCACAGGGTCAAGAGACCCAGTACTTC. It encodes CASSHRPQGQETQYF.

The gene calls are TRBV12-3 or TRBV12-4 and TRBJ1-2; D call uncertain. The V gene lost 5 bases and the J gene lost 1 base, with 8 bases spanning the gap. CDR3 length: 13 residues. The CDR3 spells CASSVQINYGYTF. The CDR3 DNA reads TGTGCCAGCAGTGTACAGATTAACTATGGCTACACCTTC.

The chain employs TRBV18 and TRBJ2-1; 9 nucleotides align to TRBD2. The CDR3 covers 19 residues. With V trimmed by 3 bases and J by 0 bases, 12 bases remained unmatched. In germline, CDR1 is KGHSH, CDR2 LQKENI. CDR3 bases: TGTGCCAGCTCACCCTTTAGCGGGGGCCGACGCTCCTCCTACAATGAGCAGTTCTTC. Translated, it gives CASSPFSGGRRSSYNEQFF.

The chain is built from TRBV11-3 and TRBJ2-1, with 9 bases lining up with TRBD1. The germline gives CDR1 SGHNT, CDR2 YENEEA. V lost 4 bases and J lost 0; bases outside the gene matches: 10. The CDR3 totals 18 residues. CDR3 nucleotide sequence: TGTGCCAGCAGCTCGGGACAGGGAGGCGGTGGCTCCTACAATGAGCAGTTCTTC. Translation: CASSSGQGGGGSYNEQFF.

The rearrangement uses TRBV6-1 and TRBJ1-1; the D is unclear. The CDR3 loop spans 12 amino acids. CDR1 MNHNS and CDR2 SASEGT come from the germline V gene. V dropped 0 bases and J dropped 12 bases, with 11 bases sitting between them. CDR3 sequence: CASSEARWRTFF. Written as DNA, the CDR3 is TGTGCCAGCAGTGAAGCTCGCTGGAGAACTTTCTTT.